The 9 T cell receptor beta chains in this list originate from one sample, sequenced in a study of shared clonotypes between healthy human individuals. Only in-frame clones appear in the TCRdb table, and some are missing; sequencing was by immunoSEQ multiplex PCR. This table has 630,000 or so clones, roughly 98% appearing once. Naive CD8 cells comprised CD45RO-negative, CCR7-positively selected cells, excluding terminally differentiated effector memory CD45RA+ cells. The sample consisted of naive CD8+ T cells sorted from blood. These receptors all come from a man aged 25-40 years in good health.

V usage is TRBV10-2 and J usage is TRBJ2-1, with 9 positions matching TRBD2. V dropped 1 base and J dropped 0; count of bases not matched to a gene: 7. In germline, CDR1 is WSHSY, CDR2 SAAADI. This CDR3 region has 18 residues. The CDR3: CASSEWANSGSSYNEQFF. CDR3 nucleotides: TGCGCCAGCAGTGAGTGGGCCAATAGCGGGAGCTCCTACAATGAGCAGTTCTTC.

This clone was observed a single time. J is TRBJ1-1 and V is TRBV4-3; TRBD1 might be the D (5 bases). Germline values: CDR1 LGHNA, CDR2 YSLEER. This CDR3 region has 12 residues. V dropped 1 base and J dropped 7 bases, with 7 bases sitting between them. This CDR3 reads CASSQGGVEAFF. DNA of the CDR3: TGCGCCAGCAGCCAAGGAGGGGTTGAAGCTTTCTTT.

V gene TRBV7-8 combines with J gene TRBJ2-1; 10 bases match TRBD2. The germline V gene has CDR1 SGHVS and CDR2 FQNEAQ. V was clipped by 5 bases and J by 7 bases; unmatched bases: 8. The CDR3 runs to 15 residues. The CDR3 DNA reads as TGTGCCAGCAGCACTCTAGCGGGAGCCGTAAATGAGCAGTTCTTC. Translation gives CASSTLAGAVNEQFF.

With respect to this clone: One junction end does not reproduce the germline sequence, and a read error may be involved. The V and J genes are TRBV6-1 and TRBJ2-2; D is unclear. The CDR3 has 13 amino acids. Germline V lookup: CDR1 MNHNS, CDR2 SASEGT. CDR3 in DNA: TGTGCCAGCAGATTGGCCGGGCGCGCCCCAACTATTTTT. This gives the protein CASRLAGRAPTIF.

V and J are TRBV5-4 and TRBJ1-4, with a tentative D call TRBD1 (5 bases). Between the trimmed V and J ends, which lost 7 bases and 7 bases, there was a span of 23 bases. This CDR3 region has 16 residues. The germline gives CDR1 SGHNT, CDR2 YYREEE (reference sequence). The CDR3 sequence is CASRQGDGRAPEKLFF. The CDR3 DNA reads as TGTGCCAGCCGTCAAGGGGACGGAAGAGCCCCTGAAAAACTGTTTTTT.

This clone appeared once. The CDR3 spells CASTPTGTGGYEQYF. The CDR3 nucleotides read TGTGCCAGTACCCCTACCGGGACAGGGGGGTACGAGCAGTACTTC. The chain has TRBV19 and TRBJ2-7, with TRBD1 matching over 11 bases. CDR3 length equals 15 residues. Germline lookup yields CDR1 LNHDA and CDR2 SQIVND (reference sequence). V lost 7 bases to trimming and J lost 4 bases; unmatched junction nucleotides: 9.

The chain employs TRBV2 and TRBJ1-3, with 7 bases that match TRBD1. CDR1 SNHLY and CDR2 FYNNEI come from the germline V gene. The J segment lost 0 bases and the V segment lost 0 bases, leaving 5 bases of the junction unmatched. The CDR3 has 17 residues. CDR3: CASSEAIGTVSGNTIYF. The CDR3 bases are TGTGCCAGCAGTGAAGCTATTGGGACAGTCTCTGGAAACACCATATATTTT.

The rearrangement uses TRBV27 and TRBJ1-2, with D uncertain. This CDR3 has 14 amino acids. Germline V gives CDR1 MNHEY, CDR2 SMNVEV (reference sequence). Trimming removed 5 bases at V and 2 bases at J, with 12 bases between. The CDR3 loop is CASSIAKGNYGYTF. CDR3 nucleotides: TGTGCCAGCAGTATCGCGAAAGGGAACTATGGCTACACCTTC.

The CDR3 is CASSPTEVVITDTQYF. The DNA for the CDR3 is TGTGCCAGCAGCCCTACGGAGGTAGTCATCACAGATACGCAGTATTTT. The gene calls are TRBV7-9 and TRBJ2-3, with D tentatively TRBD2 (5 bases). CDR3 length: 16 residues. Trimming shortened V by 5 bases and J by 2 bases, and 17 bases separated the two germline ends. Germline-derived CDR1 and CDR2 are SEHNR and FQNEAQ (reference sequence). The variable domain in full, completed from reference TRBV7-9 and TRBJ2-3, reads DTGVSQNPRHKITKRGQNVTFRCDPISEHNRLYWYRQTLGQGPEFLTYFQNEAQLEKSRLLSDRFSAERPKGSFSTLEIQRTEQGDSAMYLCASSPTEVVITDTQYFGPGTRLTVL.